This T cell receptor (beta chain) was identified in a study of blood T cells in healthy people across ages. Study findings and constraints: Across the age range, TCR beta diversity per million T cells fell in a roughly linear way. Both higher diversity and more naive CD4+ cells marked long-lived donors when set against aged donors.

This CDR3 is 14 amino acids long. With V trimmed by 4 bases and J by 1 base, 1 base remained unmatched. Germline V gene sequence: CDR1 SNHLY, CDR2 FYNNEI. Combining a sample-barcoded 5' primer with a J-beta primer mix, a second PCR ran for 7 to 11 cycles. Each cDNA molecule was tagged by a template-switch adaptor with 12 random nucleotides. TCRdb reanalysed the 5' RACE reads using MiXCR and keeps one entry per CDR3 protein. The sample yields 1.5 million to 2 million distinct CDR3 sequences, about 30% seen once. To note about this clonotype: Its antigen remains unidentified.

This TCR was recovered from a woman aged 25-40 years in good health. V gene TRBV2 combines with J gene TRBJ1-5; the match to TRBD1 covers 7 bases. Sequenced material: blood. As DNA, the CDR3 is TGTGCCAGCAGTGGAGGGGGCAGCAATCAGCCCCAGCATTTT. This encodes CASSGGGSNQPQHF.